This is a list of T cell receptor beta chains from one sample in a study of blood T cells in healthy people across ages. TCRdb re-analysed the 5' RACE reads in MiXCR, keeping a single row per CDR3 protein. The table lists hundreds of thousands of distinct CDR3 sequences, about 61% of them singletons, with under 30% in the top ten. The sequenced sample consisted of blood. Receptors were obtained from a man aged 40-49 years in good health. Both conserved end residues are part of each CDR3. Clone size is stated in some rows and not others, as once, few, many or a class when expanded.

-,TRBJ2-7,TRBV29-1,CSVVRGQGLRQYF
-,TRBJ2-3,TRBV5-6,CASSPWQGGGTDTQYF
-,TRBJ2-7,TRBV28,CASSSPSGEASYEQYF
-,TRBJ1-4,TRBV7-2,CASSLAGKEKLFF
-,TRBJ1-2,TRBV7-2,CASSATTGGGGYTF
-,TRBJ2-5,TRBV6-2/TRBV6-3,CASSCVGCEQYF
-,TRBJ1-5,TRBV29-1,CSVSYQGYQPQHF
-,TRBJ1-1,TRBV9,CASNVGARNTEAFF
many,TRBJ2-5,TRBV20-1,CSAPDVQETQYF
-,TRBJ2-5,TRBV2,CASSFGTGLPQIRQETQYF
-,TRBJ2-3,TRBV6-5,CASSSSGLGVSDTQYF
few,TRBJ1-4,TRBV4-1,CASSPGEATNEKLFF
once,TRBJ2-1,TRBV9,CASSPVGNEQFF
-,TRBJ2-7,TRBV20-1,CSAPAGGLNNEQYF
-,TRBJ2-4,TRBV7-2,CASRAGGSKNIQYF
few,TRBJ1-4,TRBV29-1,CSVETLDAGVEKLFF
few,TRBJ1-1,TRBV5-1,CASSAGGEAFF
-,TRBJ2-1,TRBV5-1,CASSLVPGVGPYNEQFF
once,TRBJ1-5,TRBV28,CASSWVQGANNQPQHF
few,-,TRBV20-1,CSAPPPGQGIYEQYF
few,TRBJ1-2,TRBV4-1,CASSQFWLAFRLRGPYGYTF
-,TRBJ2-1,TRBV20-1,CSARDLLAGGNEQFF